A selection of T cell receptor beta chains follows, all from one sample in a study of neoadjuvant nivolumab and ipilimumab in lung cancer. Sequenced by immunoSEQ multiplex PCR; TCRdb stores in-frame clones only, minus some. The sample contains thousands of clones, roughly four fifths of which appear only once. Material: normal lung tissue adjacent to the tumor, obtained after neoadjuvant nivolumab, alone or with ipilimumab, at or shortly before surgery. These receptors came from an adult with non-small cell lung cancer. Some clones in this sample may be carry-over from other donors' samples. CDR3s include the opening cysteine and the closing phenylalanine or tryptophan. Fields, in order: CDR3 protein, CDR3 DNA, clone size, D gene, J gene, V gene. D genes are given only for firm matches. Clone size is shown for a subset of rows, as once, few, many or a class of expanded clone.

CASSPPGLVAEQYF,TGTGCCAGCTCACCACCGGGACTGGTTGCGGAGCAGTACTTC,NA,NA,TRBJ2-7,TRBV18
CASSQGENSVQPQHF,TGCGCCAGCAGCCAAGGTGAAAACTCAGTTCAGCCCCAGCATTTT,NA,NA,TRBJ1-5,TRBV4-1
CASSGQAGGLYNEQFF,TGTGCCAGCAGCGGACAGGCGGGAGGGCTTTACAATGAGCAGTTCTTC,NA,TRBD2,TRBJ2-1,TRBV9
CASSWKGRDGNTIYF,TGTGCCAGCAGCTGGAAAGGCAGGGATGGAAACACCATATATTTT,few,NA,TRBJ1-3,TRBV7-2
CASSPDRYGEQYF,TGTGCCAGTAGTCCCGACAGGTACGGGGAGCAGTACTTC,NA,NA,TRBJ2-7,TRBV19
CASRALGGRGLLGTEAFF,TGTGCCAGCAGAGCCCTCGGGGGCAGGGGGTTATTGGGTACTGAAGCTTTCTTT,NA,TRBD1,TRBJ1-1,TRBV27
CASSLSGLSGNTIYF,TGTGCCAGCAGCCTCTCAGGACTATCTGGAAACACCATATATTTT,NA,NA,TRBJ1-3,TRBV7-9
CASSEGVWYEQYF,TGTGCCAGCAGTGAAGGGGTCTGGTACGAGCAGTACTTC,once,NA,TRBJ2-7,TRBV2
CASSVSPIHTMNTGELFF,TGTGCCAGCAGCGTATCGCCTATACATACTATGAACACCGGGGAGCTGTTTTTT,NA,NA,TRBJ2-2,TRBV9
CASSTRTDNYGYTF,TGTGCCAGCAGCACCCGGACCGATAACTATGGCTACACCTTC,NA,NA,TRBJ1-2,TRBV7-2
CASSPLASGRWGEQFF,TGTGCCAGCAGCCCCTTGGCTAGCGGGAGGTGGGGTGAGCAGTTCTTC,NA,TRBD2,TRBJ2-1,TRBV11-2
CASSPGTGRTGEQYF,TGTGCCAGCTCACCCGGGACAGGCCGCACTGGCGAGCAGTACTTC,NA,TRBD1,TRBJ2-7,TRBV18
CASSLRRREGNSPLHF,TGTGCCAGCAGCTTGAGGAGGCGCGAGGGGAATTCACCCCTCCACTTT,once,NA,TRBJ1-6,TRBV5-6
CASSISTGGEAFF,TGTGCCAGCAGCATCTCGACAGGGGGAGAAGCTTTCTTT,NA,TRBD1,TRBJ1-1,TRBV7-3
CAWSDRDYQETQYF,TGTGCCTGGAGTGACCGGGACTACCAAGAGACCCAGTACTTC,NA,NA,TRBJ2-5,TRBV30
CASSQGPQGAPNQPQHF,TGTGCCAGCAGCCAGGGCCCACAGGGGGCACCCAATCAGCCCCAGCATTTT,NA,TRBD1,TRBJ1-5,TRBV2
CASSFLWTGAYNEQFF,TGTGCCAGCAGTTTCCTGTGGACAGGGGCCTACAATGAGCAGTTCTTC,few,TRBD1,TRBJ2-1,TRBV27
CASRPPGLNYEQYF,TGTGCCAGCAGACCTCCGGGACTCAACTACGAGCAGTACTTC,NA,NA,TRBJ2-7,TRBV6-5
CASSPGHGSTGELFF,TGTGCCAGCAGTCCGGGACATGGGAGCACCGGGGAGCTGTTTTTT,NA,NA,TRBJ2-2,TRBV27
CASSGLAGGSLSYEQYF,TGTGCCAGCAGTGGACTAGCGGGAGGCTCTCTCTCCTACGAGCAGTACTTC,NA,TRBD2,TRBJ2-7,TRBV27
CASSLIETEQYF,TGTGCCAGCAGCTTAATCGAGACAGAGCAGTACTTC,NA,NA,TRBJ2-7,TRBV5-5
CASSPPLRDTIYQETQYF,TGTGCCAGCAGCCCCCCCCTACGGGACACGATTTACCAAGAGACCCAGTACTTC,NA,NA,TRBJ2-5,TRBV7-9
CASTRTGLGYGYTF,TGTGCCAGCACCCGGACGGGTTTAGGCTATGGCTACACCTTC,NA,NA,TRBJ1-2,TRBV5-4
CASSLEAGTEAFF,TGTGCCAGCAGCTTAGAGGCGGGCACTGAAGCTTTCTTT,NA,NA,TRBJ1-1,TRBV11-2
CAWSRSLGGGNTIYF,TGTGCCTGGAGTCGAAGCCTAGGGGGAGGAAACACCATATATTTT,NA,NA,TRBJ1-3,TRBV30
CASSPRQEYYGYTF,TGTGCCAGCAGCCCCCGACAGGAGTACTATGGCTACACCTTC,NA,NA,TRBJ1-2,TRBV5-6
CASSLENTGELFF,TGTGCCAGCAGCTTAGAAAACACCGGGGAGCTGTTTTTT,NA,NA,TRBJ2-2,TRBV7-2
CASSLAGLAGGDTQYF,TGTGCCAGCAGCTTGGCAGGTCTAGCGGGGGGAGATACGCAGTATTTT,few,TRBD2,TRBJ2-3,TRBV5-6
CASSELSGTNTEAFF,TGTGCCAGCAGTGAATTGTCAGGGACGAACACTGAAGCTTTCTTT,once,NA,TRBJ1-1,TRBV6-1
CASSISGLAGAGELFF,TGTGCCAGCAGCATATCGGGACTAGCGGGAGCCGGGGAGCTGTTTTTT,NA,TRBD2,TRBJ2-2,TRBV13
CASSYGDRASHTEAFF,TGTGCCAGCAGTTACGGGGACAGAGCCTCACACACTGAAGCTTTCTTT,NA,TRBD1,TRBJ1-1,TRBV6-6
CASSLDTDRGRETQYF,TGTGCCAGCAGCTTAGACACGGACAGGGGAAGGGAGACCCAGTACTTC,NA,TRBD1,TRBJ2-5,TRBV11-2
CSARDVPNEFF,TGCAGTGCTAGAGATGTCCCAAATGAGTTCTTC,NA,NA,TRBJ2-1,TRBV20-1
CASSQDQGGTEAFF,TGCGCCAGCAGCCAAGACCAGGGCGGCACTGAAGCTTTCTTT,few,NA,TRBJ1-1,TRBV4-3
CASSLATGGVGGEYEQYF,TGTGCCAGCAGCTTAGCGACCGGCGGTGTAGGGGGGGAGTACGAGCAGTACTTC,NA,NA,TRBJ2-7,TRBV7-8
CASSEWRGSYEQYF,TGTGCCAGCAGTGAGTGGAGAGGGTCCTACGAGCAGTACTTC,NA,NA,TRBJ2-7,TRBV6-1
CASSVRRGIEQYF,TGTGCCAGCAGCGTTAGGAGGGGAATCGAGCAGTACTTC,NA,NA,TRBJ2-7,TRBV11-2
CATSNAQILFPNYGYTF,TGTGCCACCAGCAACGCGCAGATCTTATTCCCTAACTATGGCTACACCTTC,few,NA,TRBJ1-2,TRBV15
CASSKGQTNTEAFF,TGCGCCAGCAGCAAGGGACAGACAAACACTGAAGCTTTCTTT,once,TRBD1,TRBJ1-1,TRBV5-1
CASSVDGTSGGMQFF,TGTGCCAGCAGCGTAGACGGTACTAGCGGGGGCATGCAGTTCTTC,NA,TRBD2,TRBJ2-1,TRBV9
CASGFQGGAEAFF,TGTGCCAGCGGATTCCAGGGGGGGGCTGAAGCTTTCTTT,once,TRBD1,TRBJ1-1,TRBV25-1
CASSAGTALQGYTF,TGTGCCAGCAGCGCCGGGACAGCCCTCCAGGGCTACACCTTC,large,TRBD1,TRBJ1-2,TRBV9